This T cell receptor (beta chain) came from a study of control samples from healthy donors and cancer patients. Some clones are missing from TCRdb's copy, which holds only in-frame ones; the method was immunoSEQ multiplex PCR. This table has roughly 95,000 clones, around 90% appearing once. Germline assignment: CDR1 MNHEY and CDR2 SMNVEV (reference sequence). CDR3 length: 11 residues. Between the trimmed V and J ends, which lost 8 bases and 3 bases, there was a span of 7 bases. This rearrangement joins TRBV27 to TRBJ2-5, with a tentative D call TRBD1 (5 bases). The sample consisted of blood. The sequence derives from a man aged 25-45 years in good health. The CDR3 DNA sequence: TGTGCCAGCGACAGAAAAGAGACCCAGTACTTC. It translates to CASDRKETQYF.